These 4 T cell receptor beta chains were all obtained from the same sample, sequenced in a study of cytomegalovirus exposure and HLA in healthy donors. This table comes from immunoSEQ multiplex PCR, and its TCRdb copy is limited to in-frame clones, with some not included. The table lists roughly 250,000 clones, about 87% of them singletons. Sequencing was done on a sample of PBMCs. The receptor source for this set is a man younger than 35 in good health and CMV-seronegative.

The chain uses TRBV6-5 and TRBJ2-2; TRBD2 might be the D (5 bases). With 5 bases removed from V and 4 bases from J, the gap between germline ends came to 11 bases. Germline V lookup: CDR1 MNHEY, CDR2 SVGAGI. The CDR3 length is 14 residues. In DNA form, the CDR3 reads TGTGCCAGCAGTAGGCGGGTGGGCACCGGGGAGCTGTTTTTT. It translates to CASSRRVGTGELFF.

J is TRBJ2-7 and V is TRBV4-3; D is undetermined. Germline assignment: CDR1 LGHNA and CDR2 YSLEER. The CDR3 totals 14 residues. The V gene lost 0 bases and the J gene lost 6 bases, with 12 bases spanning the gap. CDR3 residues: CASSQEPGSPEQYF. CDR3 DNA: TGCGCCAGCAGCCAAGAACCAGGCTCCCCCGAGCAGTACTTC.

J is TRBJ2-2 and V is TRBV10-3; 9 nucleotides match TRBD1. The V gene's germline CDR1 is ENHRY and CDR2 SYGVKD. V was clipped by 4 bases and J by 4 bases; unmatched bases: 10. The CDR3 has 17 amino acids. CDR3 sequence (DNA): TGTGCCATCAGTGCCCCGGGACAGGGCGTAAGCACCGGGGAGCTGTTTTTT. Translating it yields CAISAPGQGVSTGELFF.

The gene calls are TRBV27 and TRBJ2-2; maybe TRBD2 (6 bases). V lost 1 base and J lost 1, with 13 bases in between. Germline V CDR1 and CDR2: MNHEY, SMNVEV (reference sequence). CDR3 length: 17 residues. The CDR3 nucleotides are TGTGCCAGCAGTTTATACACCGGGACTTTGAACACCGGGGAGCTGTTTTTT. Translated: CASSLYTGTLNTGELFF.